The rows below give T cell receptor beta chains drawn from one sample of a study of cytomegalovirus exposure and HLA in healthy donors. The assay was immunoSEQ multiplex PCR, and TCRdb's table has in-frame clones only and misses some. In all, the sample yields tens of thousands of clones. Sequencing was performed on PBMCs. Source of these receptors: a man aged 25 to 40 in good health and CMV-seronegative. CDR3s include the opening cysteine and the closing phenylalanine or tryptophan. D genes are given only for firm matches.

D gene,V gene,CDR3 length,J gene,CDR3 DNA,CDR3 protein
TRBD1,TRBV29-1,13,TRBJ2-7,TGCAGCGTTGGGACAGGGACTCCCTACGAGCAGTACTTC,CSVGTGTPYEQYF
TRBD1,TRBV27,17,TRBJ1-2,TGTGCCAGCAGTTTATTAGGGGGGACAGGCACTTTATATGGCTACACCTTC,CASSLLGGTGTLYGYTF
TRBD1,TRBV2,16,TRBJ1-1,TGTGCCAGCGACGAACAGGGGGTCTCCTCGGGCACTGAAGCTTTCTTT,CASDEQGVSSGTEAFF
TRBD1,TRBV30,19,TRBJ1-1,TGTGCCTGGAGTGTACAAGACAGGGCAATCAAGGCTATGAACACTGAAGCTTTCTTT,CAWSVQDRAIKAMNTEAFF
NA,TRBV19,16,TRBJ1-1,TGTGCCAGTACCCCTAGTGGCAGCCTCGTCGACACTGAAGCTTTCTTT,CASTPSGSLVDTEAFF
NA,TRBV9,13,TRBJ2-7,TGTGCCAGCAGCGTCCGACTAACTGGTGAGCAGTACTTC,CASSVRLTGEQYF
NA,TRBV7-9,12,TRBJ2-7,TGTGCCAGCAGCCCGACAGGATACGAGCAGTACTTC,CASSPTGYEQYF
NA,TRBV19,16,TRBJ1-5,TGTGCCAGTAGTATAGGTCAGGGATCGCTCAATCAGCCCCAGCATTTT,CASSIGQGSLNQPQHF
TRBD1,TRBV6-1,13,TRBJ1-2,TGTGCCAGCAATAACAGGGGGCCATATGGCTACACCTTC,CASNNRGPYGYTF
TRBD2,TRBV29-1,18,TRBJ2-3,TGCAGCGTTGGCTGGGCCTGGGCGTTGGCGGGGGACACAGATACGCAGTATTTT,CSVGWAWALAGDTDTQYF
NA,TRBV7-9,14,TRBJ2-7,TGTGCCAGCAGCCCTCCGAGGGTGAGAAACGAGCAGTACTTC,CASSPPRVRNEQYF
NA,TRBV7-2,13,TRBJ1-1,TGTGCCAGCAGCACCCAAGGAGAAACGGAAGCTTTCTTT,CASSTQGETEAFF
TRBD1,TRBV29-1,13,TRBJ1-2,TGCAGCGCCGGACAGGGCAAGGGCTATGGCTACACCTTC,CSAGQGKGYGYTF
TRBD1,TRBV20-1,11,TRBJ2-1,TGCAGTGCTACACAGGGGAGTGAGCAGTTCTTC,CSATQGSEQFF
NA,TRBV29-1,13,TRBJ2-7,TGCAGCACAACCGGGACGGGAGCCTACGAGCAGTACTTC,CSTTGTGAYEQYF
NA,TRBV30,16,TRBJ1-3,TGTGCCTGGAGTGCCCAGGACAGTCGCTCTGGAAACACCATATATTTT,CAWSAQDSRSGNTIYF
NA,TRBV30,16,TRBJ2-2,TGTGCCTGGAACCTACGGACAAAGGCCAACACCGGGGAGCTGTTTTTT,CAWNLRTKANTGELFF
NA,TRBV19,13,TRBJ2-6,TGTGCCAGTAGGGAGTCTGGGGCCAACGTCCTGACTTTC,CASRESGANVLTF
TRBD1,TRBV19,15,TRBJ1-5,TGTGCCAGTAGTATCTACAGGGGACCGGGACAGCCCCAGCATTTT,CASSIYRGPGQPQHF
NA,TRBV18,15,TRBJ1-1,TGTGCCAGCTCACCGCGGGGCCGGGGAAGCACTGAAGCTTTCTTT,CASSPRGRGSTEAFF
NA,TRBV2,15,TRBJ2-7,TGTGCCAGCAGTGAAAGTGTGGGAGGCGGGTACGAGCAGTACTTC,CASSESVGGGYEQYF
NA,TRBV27,13,TRBJ2-2,TGTGCCAGCAGTTTTGTTCGCACCGGGGAGCTGTTTTTT,CASSFVRTGELFF
TRBD1,TRBV6-1,13,TRBJ1-2,TGTGCCAGCAGATCCGGACAGGGGGGAGGCTACACCTTC,CASRSGQGGGYTF
NA,TRBV29-1,14,TRBJ1-2,TGCAGCGTTGAAGGGGAAGAGGAGGCCTATGGCTACACCTTC,CSVEGEEEAYGYTF
NA,TRBV27,13,TRBJ2-3,TGTGCCAGCAGTTTCGGAGGGGGCAAGATTGAGTATTTT,CASSFGGGKIEYF
TRBD2,TRBV5-1,15,TRBJ2-7,TGCGCCAGCAGCTTGGATAGCGGGAGGGGGTACGAGCAGTACTTC,CASSLDSGRGYEQYF